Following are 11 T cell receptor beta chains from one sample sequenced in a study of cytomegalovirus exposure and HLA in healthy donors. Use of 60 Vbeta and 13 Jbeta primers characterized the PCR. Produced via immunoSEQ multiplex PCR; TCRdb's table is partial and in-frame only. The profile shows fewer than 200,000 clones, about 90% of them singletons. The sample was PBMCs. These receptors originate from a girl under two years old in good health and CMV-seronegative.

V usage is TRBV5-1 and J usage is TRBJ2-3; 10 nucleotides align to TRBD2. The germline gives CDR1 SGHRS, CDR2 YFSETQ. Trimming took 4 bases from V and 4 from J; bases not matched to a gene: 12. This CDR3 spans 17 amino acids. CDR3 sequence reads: CASSPPAGGPFADTQYF. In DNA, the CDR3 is TGCGCCAGCAGCCCCCCAGCGGGAGGGCCCTTCGCAGATACGCAGTATTTT.

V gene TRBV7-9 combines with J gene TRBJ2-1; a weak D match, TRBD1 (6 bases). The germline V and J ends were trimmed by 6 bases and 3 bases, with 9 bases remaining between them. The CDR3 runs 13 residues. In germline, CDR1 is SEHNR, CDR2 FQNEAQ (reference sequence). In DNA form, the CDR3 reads TGTGCCAGCAGTTCGACAGGCTACAATGAGCAGTTCTTC. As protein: CASSSTGYNEQFF.

The CDR3 DNA reads as TGTGCCAGCAGCGTCACAGGGGGCCGCCAGCCCCAGCATTTT. It codes for CASSVTGGRQPQHF. The genes are TRBV9 and TRBJ1-5, with TRBD1 identical over 9 bases. V was pared by 2 bases and J by 7 bases, with 4 bases of the junction left unmatched. The germline V gene encodes CDR1 SGDLS and CDR2 YYNGEE. The CDR3 totals 14 residues.

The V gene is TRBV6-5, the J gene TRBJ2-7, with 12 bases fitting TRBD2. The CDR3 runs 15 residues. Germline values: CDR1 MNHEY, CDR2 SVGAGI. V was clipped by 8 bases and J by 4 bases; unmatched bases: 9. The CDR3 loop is CASGPSGRAAYEQYF. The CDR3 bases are TGTGCCAGCGGGCCTAGCGGGAGGGCCGCATACGAGCAGTACTTC.

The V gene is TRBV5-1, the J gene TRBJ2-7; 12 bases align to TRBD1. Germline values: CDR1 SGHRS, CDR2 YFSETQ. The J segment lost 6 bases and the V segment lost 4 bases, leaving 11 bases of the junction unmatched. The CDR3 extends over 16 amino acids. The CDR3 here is CASSGDRGLASAEQYF. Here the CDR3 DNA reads TGCGCCAGCAGCGGGGACAGGGGGCTAGCGTCGGCCGAGCAGTACTTC.

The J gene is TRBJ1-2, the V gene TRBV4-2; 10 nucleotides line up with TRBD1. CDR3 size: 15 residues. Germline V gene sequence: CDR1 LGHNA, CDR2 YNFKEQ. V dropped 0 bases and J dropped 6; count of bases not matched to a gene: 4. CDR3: CASSQDPGTGDGYTF. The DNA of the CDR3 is TGTGCCAGCAGCCAAGATCCCGGGACAGGGGATGGCTACACCTTC.

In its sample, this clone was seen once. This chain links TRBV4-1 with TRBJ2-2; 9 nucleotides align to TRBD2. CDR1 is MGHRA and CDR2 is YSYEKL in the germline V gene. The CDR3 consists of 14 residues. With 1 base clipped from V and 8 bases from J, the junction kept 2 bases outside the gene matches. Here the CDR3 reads CASSQVAGAGELFF. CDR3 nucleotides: TGCGCCAGCAGCCAAGTAGCGGGAGCAGGGGAGCTGTTTTTT.

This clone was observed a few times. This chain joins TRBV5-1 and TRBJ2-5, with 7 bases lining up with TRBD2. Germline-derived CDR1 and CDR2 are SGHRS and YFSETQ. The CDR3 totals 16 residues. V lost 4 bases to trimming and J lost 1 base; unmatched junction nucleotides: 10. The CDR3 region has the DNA TGCGCCAGCAGCACTGCCGGGCGGGGGACCCAAGAGACCCAGTACTTC. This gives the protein CASSTAGRGTQETQYF.

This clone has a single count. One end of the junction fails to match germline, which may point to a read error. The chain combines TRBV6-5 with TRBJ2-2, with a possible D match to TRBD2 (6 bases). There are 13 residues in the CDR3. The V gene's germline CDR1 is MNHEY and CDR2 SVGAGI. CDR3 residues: CASSLSGIGGLFF. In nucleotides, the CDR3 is TGTGCCAGCAGTCTATCAGGGATCGGGGGGCTGTTTTTT.

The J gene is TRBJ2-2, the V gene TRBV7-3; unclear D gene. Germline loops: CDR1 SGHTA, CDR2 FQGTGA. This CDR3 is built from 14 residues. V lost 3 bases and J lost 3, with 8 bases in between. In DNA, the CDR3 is TGTGCCAGCAGCTTTAATAGAGACACCGGGGAGCTGTTTTTT. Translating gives CASSFNRDTGELFF.

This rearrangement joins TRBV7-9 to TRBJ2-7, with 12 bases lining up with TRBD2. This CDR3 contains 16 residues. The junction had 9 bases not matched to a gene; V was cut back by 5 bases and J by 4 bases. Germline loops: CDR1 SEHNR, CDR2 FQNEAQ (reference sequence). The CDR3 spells CASSPSLAGGPYEQYF. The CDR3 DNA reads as TGTGCCAGCAGCCCTAGTCTAGCGGGGGGGCCATACGAGCAGTACTTC. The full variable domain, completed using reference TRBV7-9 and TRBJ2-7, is DTGVSQNPRHKITKRGQNVTFRCDPISEHNRLYWYRQTLGQGPEFLTYFQNEAQLEKSRLLSDRFSAERPKGSFSTLEIQRTEQGDSAMYLCASSPSLAGGPYEQYFGPGTRLTVT.